This TCR beta chain was recovered during a study of T cell responses to AZD1222 COVID-19 vaccine. TCRdb's copy holds only in-frame clones and misses some; the assay was immunoSEQ multiplex PCR. The table lists some 110,000 clones, around 92% of them singletons, with 4.2% in the top ten. The study's findings and limits: Only 5 or 6 individuals given AZD1222 were seropositive at baseline.

Notes on this clone: The antigen is unknown.

This receptor was obtained from an adult in good health. This specimen was peripheral blood, taken on day 0 of AZD1222 vaccination.

The CDR3 is CATSDSADREAETQYF. The CDR3 DNA follows: TGTGCCACCAGTGATTCCGCGGACAGGGAAGCAGAGACCCAGTACTTC. The chain uses TRBV24-1 and TRBJ2-5; 8 positions match TRBD1. The CDR3 loop spans 16 amino acids. J was trimmed by 4 bases and V by 2 bases; bases with no gene match: 8. Per germline, CDR1 KGHDR and CDR2 SFDVKD.